The 5 T cell receptor beta chains in this list originate from one sample, sequenced in a study of regulatory T cells in long-lasting Graves disease. Time point noted: persistent/refractory GD, antithyroid drugs over 5 years with positive TRAb. PBMC-derived RNA was used for the TCR library. Sequencing libraries for TCR beta were prepared with iRepertoire HTBI primers and Arm-PCR of CDR3 regions. MiXCR, run by TCRdb on the multiplex PCR reads, gives a single entry per CDR3 protein. Of hundreds of thousands of distinct CDR3 sequences detected, over 20% appear once; the ten largest clones hold more than 13%. The sequencing used peripheral blood mononuclear cells (PBMCs), collected when the disease was refractory, from a patient treated with antithyroid drugs. These receptors originate from a female donor with Graves disease.

This clonotype showed up just a few times. The chain has TRBV7-9 and TRBJ1-1, with TRBD1 matching 7 bases. The CDR3 consists of 19 residues. The trim removed 3 bases at V and 1 base at J, leaving 17 bases unmatched. Germline-derived CDR1 and CDR2 are SEHNR and FQNEAQ (reference sequence). CDR3 loop: CASSLAYFDRVQGNTEAFF. The CDR3 coding sequence is TGTGCCAGCAGCTTGGCCTACTTCGACAGGGTACAGGGGAACACTGAAGCTTTCTTT.

This clonotype was detected many times. The chain carries TRBV6-5 and TRBJ2-5; D not resolved. Germline CDR1 reads MNHEY; CDR2 reads SVGAGI. This CDR3 comprises 14 residues. V was trimmed by 2 bases and J by 6 bases, leaving 13 bases between them. This CDR3 reads CASSYGSAAKTQYF. The CDR3 DNA reads as TGTGCCAGCAGTTACGGCTCAGCCGCCAAGACCCAGTACTTC.

The V gene is TRBV9, the J gene TRBJ1-2; 7 positions agree with TRBD1. This CDR3 has 17 residues. The junction had 14 bases not matched to a gene; V was cut back by 3 bases and J by 3 bases. CDR1 and CDR2 (germline): SGDLS, YYNGEE. The CDR3 protein is CASSGWEGAQRDYGYTF. As DNA, the CDR3 is TGTGCCAGCAGCGGATGGGAGGGGGCGCAGAGGGACTATGGCTACACCTTC.

The chain joins TRBV4-3 to TRBJ2-7, with TRBD1 identical over 7 bases. With V trimmed by 0 bases and J by 5 bases, 7 bases remained unmatched. Germline CDR1 and CDR2: LGHNA and YSLEER. The length of the CDR3 is 15 residues. CDR3 nucleotide sequence: TGCGCCAGCAGCCAAGAGGTCAGGGGGTCTAACGAGCAGTACTTC. Its protein product is CASSQEVRGSNEQYF.

In its sample, this clonotype was seen many times. The chain links TRBV28 to TRBJ1-5; D unclear. CDR3 size: 14 residues. V lost 4 bases to trimming and J lost 5 bases, with 12 bases between them. Germline V gene lookup returns CDR1 MDHEN and CDR2 SYDVKM. The CDR3 reads CASSWYAPDQPQHF. In nucleotides, the CDR3 is TGTGCCAGCAGTTGGTACGCGCCAGATCAGCCCCAGCATTTT.